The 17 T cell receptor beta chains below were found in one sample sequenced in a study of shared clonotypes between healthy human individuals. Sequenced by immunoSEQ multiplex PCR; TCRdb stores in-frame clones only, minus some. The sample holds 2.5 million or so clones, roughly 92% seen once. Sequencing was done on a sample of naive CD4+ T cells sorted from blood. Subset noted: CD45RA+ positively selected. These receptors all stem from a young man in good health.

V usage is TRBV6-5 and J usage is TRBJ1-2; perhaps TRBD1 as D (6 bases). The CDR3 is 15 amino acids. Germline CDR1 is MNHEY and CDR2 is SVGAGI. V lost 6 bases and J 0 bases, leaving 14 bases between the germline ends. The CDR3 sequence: CASRGRTDSNYGYTF. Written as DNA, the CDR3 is TGTGCCAGCAGAGGTAGGACAGACTCTAACTATGGCTACACCTTC.

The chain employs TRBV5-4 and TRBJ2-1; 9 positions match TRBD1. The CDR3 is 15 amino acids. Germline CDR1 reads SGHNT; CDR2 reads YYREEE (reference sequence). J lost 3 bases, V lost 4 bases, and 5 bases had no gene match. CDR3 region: CASSPGQGDYNEQFF. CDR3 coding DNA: TGTGCCAGCAGCCCGGGACAGGGAGACTACAATGAGCAGTTCTTC.

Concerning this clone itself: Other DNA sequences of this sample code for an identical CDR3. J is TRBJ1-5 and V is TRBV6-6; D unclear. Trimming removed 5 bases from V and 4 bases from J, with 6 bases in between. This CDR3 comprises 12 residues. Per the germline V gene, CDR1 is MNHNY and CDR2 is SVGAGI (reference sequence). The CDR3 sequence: CASSLGNQPQHF. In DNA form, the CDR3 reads TGTGCCAGCAGTCTAGGGAATCAGCCCCAGCATTTT.

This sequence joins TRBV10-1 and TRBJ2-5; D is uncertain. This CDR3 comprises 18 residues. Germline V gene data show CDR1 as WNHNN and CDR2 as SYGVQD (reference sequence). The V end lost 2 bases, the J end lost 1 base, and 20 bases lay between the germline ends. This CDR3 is CASSEQYGSPSTQETQYF. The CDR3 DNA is TGCGCCAGCAGTGAGCAGTATGGCAGCCCGAGTACCCAAGAGACCCAGTACTTC.

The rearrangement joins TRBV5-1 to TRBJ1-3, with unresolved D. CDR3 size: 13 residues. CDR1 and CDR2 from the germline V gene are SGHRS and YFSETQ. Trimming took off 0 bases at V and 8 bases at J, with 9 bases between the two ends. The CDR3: CASSLGDRYTIYF. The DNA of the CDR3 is TGCGCCAGCAGCTTGGGTGATCGGTACACCATATATTTT.

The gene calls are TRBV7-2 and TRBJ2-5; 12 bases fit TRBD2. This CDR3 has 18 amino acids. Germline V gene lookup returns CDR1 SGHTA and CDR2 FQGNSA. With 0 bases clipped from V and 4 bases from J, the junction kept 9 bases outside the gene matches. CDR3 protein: CASSLALAGGPIAETQYF. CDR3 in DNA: TGTGCCAGCAGCTTAGCGCTAGCGGGAGGGCCAATAGCAGAGACCCAGTACTTC.

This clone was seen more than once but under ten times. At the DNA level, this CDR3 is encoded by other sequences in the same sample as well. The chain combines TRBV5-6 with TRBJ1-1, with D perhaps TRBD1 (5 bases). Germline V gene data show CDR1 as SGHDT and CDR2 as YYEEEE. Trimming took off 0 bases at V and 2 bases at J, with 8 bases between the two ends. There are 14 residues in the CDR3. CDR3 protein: CASSLVDRNTEAFF. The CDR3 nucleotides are TGTGCCAGCAGCTTGGTTGACAGAAACACTGAAGCTTTCTTT.

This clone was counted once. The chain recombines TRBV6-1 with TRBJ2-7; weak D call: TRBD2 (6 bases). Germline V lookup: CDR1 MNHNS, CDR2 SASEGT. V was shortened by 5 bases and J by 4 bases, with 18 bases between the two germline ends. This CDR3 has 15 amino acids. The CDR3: CASSSPGLSGYEQYF. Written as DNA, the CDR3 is TGTGCCAGCAGTAGCCCCGGCCTTAGCGGATACGAGCAGTACTTC.

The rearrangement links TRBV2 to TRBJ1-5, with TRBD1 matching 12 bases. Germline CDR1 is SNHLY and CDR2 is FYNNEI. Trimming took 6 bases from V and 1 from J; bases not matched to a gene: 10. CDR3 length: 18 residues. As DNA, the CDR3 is TGTGCCAGCAGGCCCGGGACAGGGGGCGGAGGAAGCAATCAGCCCCAGCATTTT. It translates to CASRPGTGGGGSNQPQHF.

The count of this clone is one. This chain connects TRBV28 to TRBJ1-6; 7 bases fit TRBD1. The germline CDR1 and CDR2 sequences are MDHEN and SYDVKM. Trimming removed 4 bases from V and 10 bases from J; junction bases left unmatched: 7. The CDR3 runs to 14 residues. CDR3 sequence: CASSSSGGVSPLHF. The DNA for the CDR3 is TGTGCCAGCAGTTCCTCAGGGGGGGTCTCACCCCTCCACTTT. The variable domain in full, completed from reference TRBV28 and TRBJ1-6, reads DVKVTQSSRYLVKRTGEKVFLECVQDMDHENMFWYRQDPGLGLRLIYFSYDVKMKEKGDIPEGYSVSREKKERFSLILESASTNQTSMYLCASSSSGGVSPLHFGNGTRLTVT.

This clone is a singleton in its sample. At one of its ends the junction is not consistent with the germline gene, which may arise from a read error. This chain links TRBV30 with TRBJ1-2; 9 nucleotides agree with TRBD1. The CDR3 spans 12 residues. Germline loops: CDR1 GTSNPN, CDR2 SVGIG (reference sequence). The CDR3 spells CAWRGGTGPFNF. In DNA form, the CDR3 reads TGTGCCTGGAGAGGGGGGACAGGGCCTTTCAACTTC.

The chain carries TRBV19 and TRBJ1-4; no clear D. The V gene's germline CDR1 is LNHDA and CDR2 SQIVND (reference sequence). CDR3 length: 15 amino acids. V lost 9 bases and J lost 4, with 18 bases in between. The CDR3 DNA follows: TGTGCCAGCACACTCTGGTACGGGGATAATGAAAAACTGTTTTTT. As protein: CASTLWYGDNEKLFF.

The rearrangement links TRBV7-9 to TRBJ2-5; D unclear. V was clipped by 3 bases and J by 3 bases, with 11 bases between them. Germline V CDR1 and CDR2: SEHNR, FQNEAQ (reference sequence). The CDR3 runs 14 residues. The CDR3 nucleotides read TGTGCCAGCAGCTTTTTAAGAGTAGAAGAGACCCAGTACTTC. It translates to CASSFLRVEETQYF. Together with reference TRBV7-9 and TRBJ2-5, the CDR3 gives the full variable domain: DTGVSQNPRHKITKRGQNVTFRCDPISEHNRLYWYRQTLGQGPEFLTYFQNEAQLEKSRLLSDRFSAERPKGSFSTLEIQRTEQGDSAMYLCASSFLRVEETQYFGPGTRLLVL.

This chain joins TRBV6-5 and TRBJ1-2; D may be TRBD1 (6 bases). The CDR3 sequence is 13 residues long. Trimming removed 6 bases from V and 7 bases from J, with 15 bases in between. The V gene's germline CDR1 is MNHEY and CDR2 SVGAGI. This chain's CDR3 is CASRPPIRGGYTF. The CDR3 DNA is TGTGCCAGCAGACCTCCTATCAGGGGTGGCTACACCTTC.

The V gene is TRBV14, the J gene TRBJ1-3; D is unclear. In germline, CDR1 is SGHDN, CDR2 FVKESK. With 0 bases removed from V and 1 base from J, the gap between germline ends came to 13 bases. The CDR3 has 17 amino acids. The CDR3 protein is CASSQEKTWVSGNTIYF. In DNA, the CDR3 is TGTGCCAGCAGCCAAGAAAAAACGTGGGTGTCTGGAAACACCATATATTTT.

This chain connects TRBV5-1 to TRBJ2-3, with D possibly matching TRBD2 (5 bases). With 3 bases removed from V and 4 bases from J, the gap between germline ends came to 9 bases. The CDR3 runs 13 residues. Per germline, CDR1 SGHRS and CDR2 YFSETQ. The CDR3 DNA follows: TGCGCCAGCAGCTCAGAGGGAGCAGATACGCAGTATTTT. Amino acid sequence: CASSSEGADTQYF.

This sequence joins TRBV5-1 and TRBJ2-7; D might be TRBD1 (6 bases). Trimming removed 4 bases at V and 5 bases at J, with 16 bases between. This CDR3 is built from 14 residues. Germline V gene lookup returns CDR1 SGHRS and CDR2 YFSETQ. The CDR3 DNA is TGCGCCAGCAGCCCGGGACACCCCGTGGACGAGCAGTACTTC. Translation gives CASSPGHPVDEQYF. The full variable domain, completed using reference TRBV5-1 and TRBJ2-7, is KAGVTQTPRYLIKTRGQQVTLSCSPISGHRSVSWYQQTPGQGLQFLFEYFSETQRNKGNFPGRFSGRQFSNSRSEMNVSTLELGDSALYLCASSPGHPVDEQYFGPGTRLTVT.